This T cell receptor beta chain was observed in a study of T-cell reconstitution after alpha-beta-depleted transplantation in children. In germline, CDR1 is LGHNA, CDR2 YSLEER. The germline V and J ends were trimmed by 0 bases and 0 bases, with 13 bases remaining between them. The CDR3 extends over 17 amino acids. Unique molecular identifiers were built into the TCRbeta library. TCRdb reprocessed the PCR reads with MiXCR, giving one entry per CDR3 protein. The table includes around 450,000 distinct CDR3 sequences, under 12% detected once. This clonotype showed up many times. The rearrangement joins TRBV4-3 to TRBJ2-3; D is unresolved. This receptor was obtained from a child younger than 10 with inherited bone marrow failure, due to receive a stem cell transplant. Sequenced material: PBMCs, taken before TCRalphabeta/CD19-depleted stem cell transplant. CDR3 DNA: TGCGCCAGCAGCCAAGAGAGGTGGGGTTCTAGCACAGATACGCAGTATTTT. Translating gives CASSQERWGSSTDTQYF.